This T cell receptor (beta chain) was sequenced during a study of vaccination and CD4 T cells after COVID-19. Whole-study findings and limits: 304 of 307 vaccine-specific clones from convalescent patients were spike mono-reactive.

Treatment indicated: roughly ten-day PBMC culture with coronavirus spike peptide pools or control peptides (ViraFEST assay). Days 3 and 7 were when half the medium was replaced with fresh IL-2 medium. The CDR3 contains 16 residues. V lost 5 bases to trimming and J lost 2 bases; unmatched junction nucleotides: 7. Germline V gives CDR1 MNHEY, CDR2 SMNVEV (reference sequence). Sequence data for DNA of cultured CD4+ T cells were generated by the Oncomine TCR Beta short-read assay. TCRdb fed the PCR reads into MiXCR, producing one record per CDR3 protein. Of more than 9,500 distinct CDR3 sequences in the sample, 50% were seen once. This clonotype was counted only a few times. The antigen remains unidentified.

The chain uses TRBV27 and TRBJ1-4; 8 nucleotides agree with TRBD1. Input material: CD4+ T cells from blood, cultured in vitro. The receptor was derived from a human donor who had recovered from COVID-19. The CDR3 DNA reads as TGTGCCAGCAGTCGACAGGGGATACCGACTAATGAAAAACTGTTTTTT. Protein: CASSRQGIPTNEKLFF.